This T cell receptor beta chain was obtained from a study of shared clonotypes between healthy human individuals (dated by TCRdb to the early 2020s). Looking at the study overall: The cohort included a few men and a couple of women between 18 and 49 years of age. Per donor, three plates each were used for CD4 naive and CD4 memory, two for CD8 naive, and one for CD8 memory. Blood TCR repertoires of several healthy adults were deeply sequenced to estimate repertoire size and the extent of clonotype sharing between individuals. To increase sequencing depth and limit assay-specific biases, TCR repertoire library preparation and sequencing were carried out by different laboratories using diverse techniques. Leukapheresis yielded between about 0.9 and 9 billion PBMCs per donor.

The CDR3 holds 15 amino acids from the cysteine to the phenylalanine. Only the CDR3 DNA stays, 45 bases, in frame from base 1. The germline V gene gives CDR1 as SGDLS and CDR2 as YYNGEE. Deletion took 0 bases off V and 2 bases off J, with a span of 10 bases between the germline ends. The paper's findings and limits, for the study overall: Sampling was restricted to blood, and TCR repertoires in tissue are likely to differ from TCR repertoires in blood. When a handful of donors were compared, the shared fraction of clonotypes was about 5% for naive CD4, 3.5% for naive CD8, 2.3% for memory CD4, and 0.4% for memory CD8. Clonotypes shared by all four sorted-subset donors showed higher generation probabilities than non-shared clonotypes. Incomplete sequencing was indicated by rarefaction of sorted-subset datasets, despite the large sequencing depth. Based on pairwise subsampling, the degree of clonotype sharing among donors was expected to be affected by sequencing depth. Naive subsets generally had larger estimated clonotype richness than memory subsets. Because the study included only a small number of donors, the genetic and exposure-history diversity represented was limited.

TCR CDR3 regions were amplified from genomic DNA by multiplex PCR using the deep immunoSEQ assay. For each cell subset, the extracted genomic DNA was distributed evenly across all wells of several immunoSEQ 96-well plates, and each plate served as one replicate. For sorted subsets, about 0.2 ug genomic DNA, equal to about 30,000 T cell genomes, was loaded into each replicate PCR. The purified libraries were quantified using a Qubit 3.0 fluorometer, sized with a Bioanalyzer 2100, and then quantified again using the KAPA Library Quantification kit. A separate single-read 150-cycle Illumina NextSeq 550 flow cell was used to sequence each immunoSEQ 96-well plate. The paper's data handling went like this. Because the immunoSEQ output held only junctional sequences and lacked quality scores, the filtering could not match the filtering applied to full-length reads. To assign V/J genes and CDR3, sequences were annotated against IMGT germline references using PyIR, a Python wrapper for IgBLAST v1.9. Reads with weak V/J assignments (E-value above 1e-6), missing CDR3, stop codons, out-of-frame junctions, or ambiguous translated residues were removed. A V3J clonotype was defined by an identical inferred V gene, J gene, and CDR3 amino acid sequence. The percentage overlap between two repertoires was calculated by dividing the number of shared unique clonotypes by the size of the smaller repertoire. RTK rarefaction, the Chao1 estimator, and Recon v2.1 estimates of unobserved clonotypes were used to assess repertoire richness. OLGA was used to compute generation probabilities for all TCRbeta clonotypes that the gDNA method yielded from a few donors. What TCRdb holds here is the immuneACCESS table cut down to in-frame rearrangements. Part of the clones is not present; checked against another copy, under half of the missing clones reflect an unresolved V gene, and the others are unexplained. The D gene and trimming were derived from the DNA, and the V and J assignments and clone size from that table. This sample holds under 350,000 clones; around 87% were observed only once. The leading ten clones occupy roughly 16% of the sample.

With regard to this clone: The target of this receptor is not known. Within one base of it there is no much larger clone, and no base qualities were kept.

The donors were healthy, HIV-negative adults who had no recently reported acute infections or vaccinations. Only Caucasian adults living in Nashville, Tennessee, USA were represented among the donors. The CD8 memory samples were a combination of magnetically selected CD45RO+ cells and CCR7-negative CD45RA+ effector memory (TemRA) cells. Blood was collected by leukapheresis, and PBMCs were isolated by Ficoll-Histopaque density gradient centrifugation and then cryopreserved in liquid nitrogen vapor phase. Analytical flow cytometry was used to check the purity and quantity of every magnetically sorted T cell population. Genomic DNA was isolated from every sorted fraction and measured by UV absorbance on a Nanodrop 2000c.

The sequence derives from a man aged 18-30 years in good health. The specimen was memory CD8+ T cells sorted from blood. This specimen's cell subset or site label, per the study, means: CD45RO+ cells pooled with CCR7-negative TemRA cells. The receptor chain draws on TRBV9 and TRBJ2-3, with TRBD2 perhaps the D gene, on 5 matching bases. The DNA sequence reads TGTGCCAGCAGCGTAGGTAGTAGCGACACAGATACGCAGTATTTT. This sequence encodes CASSVGSSDTDTQYF.